This T cell receptor (beta chain) was identified during a study of T cell changes during pregnancy in multiple sclerosis. Assay: immunoSEQ multiplex PCR; the TCRdb copy retains only in-frame clones and omits some. The sample lists about 30,000 clones; approximately 90% were seen once. The CDR3 sequence is 15 residues long. The germline V gene encodes CDR1 LNHDA and CDR2 SQIVND (reference sequence). Trimming left V 0 bases short and J 0 bases short, with 9 bases between. The chain couples TRBV19 to TRBJ2-7; D is unresolved. This specimen consisted of CD8+ T cells from peripheral blood mononuclear cells, obtained before pregnancy. This receptor was obtained from a female donor with multiple sclerosis, enrolled in a pregnancy study. In DNA form, the CDR3 reads TGTGCCAGTAGTATAGACGTGGGCGACTCCTACGAGCAGTACTTC. Translated, it gives CASSIDVGDSYEQYF.